This T cell receptor beta chain was found in a study of T-cell memory formation after mild COVID-19. TCRdb analysed the 5' RACE reads with MiXCR anew, one entry per CDR3 protein. The data show about 620,000 distinct CDR3 sequences, roughly 17% seen once. Study observations and caveats: Within pre-infection memory, some responding clones were found, suggesting cross-reactive memory joined. Largely, contracting CD4+ clones fell within CM and EM, and contracting CD8+ clones within EMRA. Still unconfirmed is whether the second-wave clones peaking on day 37 recognized SARS-CoV-2.

In germline, CDR1 is MNHEY, CDR2 SMNVEV (reference sequence). The V and J ends lost 6 bases and 0 bases, in that order; junction bases with no gene match: 9. The CDR3 is 16 residues long. Worth noting for this clonotype: As yet, its antigen is unknown.

This sequence joins TRBV27 and TRBJ2-3; 7 nucleotides agree with TRBD2. The sequenced sample was PBMCs or a T cell subset sorted from them (not recorded which). This TCR was recovered from an adult woman who had mild COVID-19 (a few samples of this study predate the infection). Cell type and time point are not known. In DNA, the CDR3 is TGTGCCAGCAGCCTCCTTGGCGGGGGAAGCACAGATACGCAGTATTTT. This gives the protein CASSLLGGGSTDTQYF.